This T cell receptor beta chain is drawn from a study of OX40 agonist ivuxolimab in advanced cancers. Notes on the research overall: Ivuxolimab, which targeted the costimulatory receptor OX40 (CD134), was an agonistic, fully human IgG2 monoclonal antibody. Intravenous ivuxolimab was administered to patients every 2 weeks at six dose levels: 0.01, 0.1, 0.3, 1.5, 3 and 10 mg/kg. Of the roughly 51 patients in dose escalation, some 20 had hepatocellular carcinoma, some 15 had melanoma, 9 had renal cell carcinoma and 9 had head and neck cancer. A male proportion of 82.7% and a mean age of roughly 58 years, ranging from about 20 to 79, were recorded for the dose-escalation cohort. Prior anti-PD-1, anti-PD-L1 or anti-CTLA-4 therapy was permitted, and about 40% of dose-escalation patients had received checkpoint inhibitors. Partial responses were achieved by three dose-escalation patients, of whom one had hepatocellular carcinoma and two had cutaneous melanoma. Peripheral TCRbeta sequencing was intended to test whether TCR sequence diversity was altered and clonal T-cell expansion was caused by ivuxolimab. The paper describes the monotherapy dose-escalation part (N of about 47 patients) of the phase I trial of ivuxolimab. Overall study outcomes, separate from this receptor: The antigen specificity of the peripheral T cells that underwent clonal expansion was not determined. At doses of 0.1 to 3.0 mg/kg, clonal expansion of both CD4+ and CD8+ T cells in blood was seen between baseline and week 6. In the 0.1-3.0 mg/kg groups, partial responders were among the patients with the lowest normalized peripheral clonal expansion, particularly in CD8+ T cells. Low levels of normalized T-cell clonal expansion were also shown by some nonresponding patients. After ivuxolimab, expanded clones were on average more numerous among CD8+ T cells than among CD4+ T cells.

Genomic DNA was isolated from the sorted cells so that the TCRbeta CDR3 region could be sequenced. The immunoSEQ Assay was used for sequencing of TCRbeta CDR3 regions. As stored in TCRdb, this immuneACCESS dataset retains in-frame rearrangements with V and J assigned. A fraction of the clones does not appear; measured against another copy, unresolved V genes explain less than half of the discrepancy, and the remainder lacks a known reason. Counted in this sample were around 74,000 clones; about 92% of them appeared once. The ten biggest clones cover 0.45% to 0.65% of the sample. On this clone itself: The antigen this receptor binds is unknown. Per-base quality was not reported, and no clone a single base away is much larger than it.

Patients with autoimmune disease history or receiving systemic immunosuppression were excluded from the trial. Peripheral blood for TCR sequencing was collected from all dose cohorts at baseline, on cycle 4 day 1, and on cycle 7 day 1. The samples were drawn from a first-in-human, open-label, multicenter phase I dose-escalation trial of ivuxolimab. Adults with locally advanced or metastatic head and neck squamous cell, hepatocellular, melanoma or renal cell carcinoma were enrolled in the trial. Before TCR sequencing, CD4+ and CD8+ T cells were separately sorted from peripheral blood. Material: CD4+ or CD8+ T cells sorted from blood, obtained in a trial of the OX40 agonist ivuxolimab. The sequence derives from an adult with an advanced solid tumor such as melanoma, head and neck, liver or kidney cancer.

DNA sequence: TGCAGTGCGCAGGCGGGCTACGAGCAGTACTTC. It translates as CSAQAGYEQYF. The sequence joins TRBV20-1 to TRBJ2-7, with TRBD2 tentatively as D gene (5 bases match). The germline ends are 9 bases apart after V is trimmed by 6 bases and J by 3 bases. Reading from cysteine to phenylalanine, the CDR3 counts 11 amino acids. The retained sequence is limited to the CDR3, 33 bases, with the frame set at the first base. In the germline V gene (reference sequence), CDR1 corresponds to DFQATT and CDR2 to SNEGSKA.